This T cell receptor beta chain appears in the sequencing data of a study of shared clonotypes between healthy human individuals. Concerning this clone: The target antigen is unknown.

The study, taken as a whole, reports: All-four-donor shared clonotypes had higher generation probabilities than non-shared clonotypes did.

Assay used: immunoSEQ multiplex PCR; TCRdb lists only in-frame clones, some missing. The profile covers nearly 600,000 clones, with roughly 96% appearing a single time and about 0.11% taken by the ten largest. Germline V gives CDR1 SGDLS, CDR2 YYNGEE. The CDR3 sequence is 17 residues long. J lost 2 bases, V lost 0 bases, and 6 bases had no gene match. Only CD45RO-negative cells positively selected for CCR7 counted as naive CD8 cells, so terminally differentiated effector memory CD45RA+ cells were excluded. The study drew all its donors from Caucasian adults living in Nashville, Tennessee. The clonotype comes from a woman aged 25 to 45 in good health. The V and J genes are TRBV9 and TRBJ2-3, with 10 nucleotides matching TRBD2. The specimen sequenced was naive CD8+ T cells sorted from blood. The CDR3 region has the DNA TGTGCCAGCAGCGTAGCCCGACTAGCGGGCGCCACAGATACGCAGTATTTT. Amino acids: CASSVARLAGATDTQYF.